The 20 T cell receptor beta chains presented below share a single source sample, sequenced in a study of beta chain features in type 1 diabetes. Overall study findings and caveats: When Type 1 diabetes patients were examined, their TCRB CDR3s proved moderately but significantly shorter in all four CD4+ subsets.

Isolated RNA was reverse transcribed in full, so expressed TCRB transcripts were sequenced. Data came from immunoSEQ multiplex PCR; TCRdb stores just in-frame clones and leaves some out. The top ten clones hold around 0.12% of a sample with 600,000 to 700,000 clones, about an eighth of them seen once. These receptors lack a known antigen. The sequenced sample was naive CD4+ T cells from blood. The receptors here all came from a man aged 25-40 years with type 1 diabetes.

This clone was detected a few times. This rearrangement joins TRBV29-1 to TRBJ1-3; D ambiguous. The CDR3 consists of 11 residues. Trimming removed 4 bases from V and 3 bases from J, with 4 bases in between. Germline CDR1 SQVTM, CDR2 ANQGSEA. CDR3: CSVVVGNTIYF. The CDR3 DNA reads TGCAGCGTTGTGGTTGGAAACACCATATATTTT.

The DNA for the CDR3 is TGTGCCAGCAGCGTAGAGGGCATGGGGGCCTACGAGCAGTACTTC. This sequence encodes CASSVEGMGAYEQYF. The chain employs TRBV7-9 and TRBJ2-7, with D perhaps being TRBD1 or TRBD2 (5 bases each). The CDR3 has 15 amino acids. Trimming took off 5 bases at V and 2 bases at J, with 16 bases between the two ends. Per germline, CDR1 SEHNR and CDR2 FQNEAQ (reference sequence).

This rearrangement joins TRBV4-3 to TRBJ1-5; D possibly corresponds to TRBD1 (5 bases). The CDR3 is 13 residues long. Looked up from germline, CDR1 is LGHNA and CDR2 is YSLEER. Trimming cost V 1 base and J 5 bases, with 6 bases left between them. For the CDR3, the DNA is TGCGCCAGCAGCCAAGGGGGGGATCAGCCCCAGCATTTT. It translates to CASSQGGDQPQHF.

The rearrangement uses TRBV20-1 and TRBJ1-2; D uncertain. Germline loops: CDR1 DFQATT, CDR2 SNEGSKA (reference sequence). The V and J ends lost 1 base and 4 bases respectively, with 4 bases between them. This CDR3 region has 11 residues. This chain's CDR3 is CSARAGYGYTF. DNA for the CDR3: TGCAGTGCTAGAGCCGGCTATGGCTACACCTTC.

Of note for this clone: This same CDR3 is encoded by further DNA sequences in the sample. The chain employs TRBV7-2 and TRBJ1-5; 11 positions agree with TRBD1. Per the germline V gene, CDR1 is SGHTA and CDR2 is FQGNSA. The CDR3 has 14 residues. The ends lost 5 bases at V and 5 bases at J; junction bases unmatched: 2. The CDR3 DNA reads TGTGCCAGCAGCACGGGACAGGGGGATCAGCCCCAGCATTTT. Its protein is CASSTGQGDQPQHF.

This clone has only a few counts. Here the CDR3 reads CASSYSQGSAKNIQYF. For the CDR3, the DNA is TGTGCCAGCAGTTACTCGCAGGGGAGTGCCAAAAACATTCAGTACTTC. The chain employs TRBV6-5 and TRBJ2-4; weak D call: TRBD1 (6 bases). Looked up from germline, CDR1 is MNHEY and CDR2 is SVGAGI. This CDR3 is 16 amino acids long. The V end lost 0 bases, the J end lost 1 base, and 10 bases lay between the germline ends.

This clone has just a few counts. This chain uses TRBV2 with TRBJ1-2; 10 positions agree with TRBD1. The length of the CDR3 is 14 residues. V lost 7 bases and J lost 3; bases outside the gene matches: 5. The germline CDR1 and CDR2 sequences are SNHLY and FYNNEI. DNA of the CDR3: TGTGCCAGCAAGGTGGGACAGGGGTACTATGGCTACACCTTC. This gives the protein CASKVGQGYYGYTF.

The chain links TRBV12-5 to TRBJ2-2, with 10 bases aligning to TRBD2. The CDR3 runs 18 residues. The V gene's germline CDR1 is LGHNT and CDR2 FRNRAP. V lost 5 bases and J lost 4; bases outside the gene matches: 13. The CDR3 DNA reads as TGTGCTAGTGGTCTGATGGGGCTAGCGGGGGACGCCACCGGGGAGCTGTTTTTT. Its translation is CASGLMGLAGDATGELFF.

CDR3 coding DNA: TGCAGCGTTGCTCGACAAACAGGGGCTCAAGAGACCCAGTACTTC. This gives the protein CSVARQTGAQETQYF. This rearrangement joins TRBV29-1 to TRBJ2-5; TRBD1 agrees at 7 bases. Germline V gene sequence: CDR1 SQVTM, CDR2 ANQGSEA. This CDR3 is built from 15 residues. The ends lost 4 bases at V and 2 bases at J; junction bases unmatched: 10.

This clone has only a few counts. The V call is TRBV19, the J call TRBJ2-7; 8 bases are shared with TRBD1. CDR1 LNHDA and CDR2 SQIVND come from the germline V gene (reference sequence). CDR3 length equals 15 residues. Unmatched junction bases numbered 9, after V lost 6 bases and J lost 2 bases. The CDR3 sequence: CASSDGTGGPYEQYF. The CDR3 DNA reads as TGTGCCAGTAGCGACGGGACAGGAGGACCCTACGAGCAGTACTTC.

This clone came up a few times. The chain employs TRBV30 and TRBJ2-7; D is undetermined. The V gene lost 8 bases and the J gene lost 0 bases, with 11 bases spanning the gap. There are 12 residues in the CDR3. From germline, CDR1 is GTSNPN and CDR2 SVGIG (reference sequence). CDR3 nucleotide sequence: TGTGCCGGTGGGGTCCACTCCTACGAGCAGTACTTC. Translating it yields CAGGVHSYEQYF.

This sequence joins TRBV7-9 and TRBJ1-6; no reliable D call. The CDR3 length is 13 residues. Per germline, CDR1 SEHNR and CDR2 FQNEAQ (reference sequence). Trimming pared 5 bases from V and 7 bases from J, leaving 9 bases between. The CDR3, as DNA: TGTGCCAGCAGCCCGTACCCGAATTCACCCCTCCACTTT. This codes for CASSPYPNSPLHF. Full variable domain (outside the CDR3, taken from reference TRBV7-9 and TRBJ1-6): DTGVSQNPRHKITKRGQNVTFRCDPISEHNRLYWYRQTLGQGPEFLTYFQNEAQLEKSRLLSDRFSAERPKGSFSTLEIQRTEQGDSAMYLCASSPYPNSPLHFGNGTRLTVT.

The V and J genes are TRBV5-1 and TRBJ2-3; the match to TRBD2 covers 14 bases. The germline CDR1 and CDR2 sequences are SGHRS and YFSETQ. Germline trimming cut 4 bases from V and 11 bases from J; bases unmatched to any gene: 12. The CDR3 contains 16 residues. The CDR3: CASSNRGLAGDGRQYF. Here the CDR3 DNA reads TGCGCCAGCAGCAACCGGGGACTAGCGGGGGACGGTCGGCAGTATTTT.

The chain joins TRBV4-2 to TRBJ2-6, with D perhaps TRBD1 (6 bases). Trimming cost V 0 bases and J 1 base, with 19 bases left between them. The germline gives CDR1 LGHNA, CDR2 YNFKEQ. The CDR3 totals 20 residues. The CDR3 sequence: CASSQDPPNRVVSGANVLTF. In DNA, the CDR3 is TGTGCCAGCAGCCAAGATCCCCCAAACAGGGTGGTATCTGGGGCCAACGTCCTGACTTTC.

The sample holds a few counts of this clone. V gene TRBV29-1 combines with J gene TRBJ2-3; 10 bases are shared with TRBD2. The CDR3 is made up of 13 amino acids. Losses at the gene ends were 7 bases for V and 1 base for J; bases not matched to a gene: 2. The germline CDR1 and CDR2 sequences are SQVTM and ANQGSEA. The CDR3 DNA follows: TGCAGCGCCCTAGCGGGGGGCACAGATACGCAGTATTTT. This encodes CSALAGGTDTQYF.

This clone was counted only a few times. This rearrangement joins TRBV14 to TRBJ2-6; D gene uncertain. The V end was cut by 2 bases, the J end by 1 base, with 6 bases between. CDR3 length: 15 amino acids. Germline V lookup: CDR1 SGHDN, CDR2 FVKESK. CDR3 sequence reads: CASSQLKSGANVLTF. Written as DNA, the CDR3 is TGTGCCAGCAGCCAATTAAAGTCTGGGGCCAACGTCCTGACTTTC.

This clone occurred a few times. The V and J genes are TRBV7-2 and TRBJ2-7; D gene unclear. CDR3 length: 13 residues. Germline V gene sequence: CDR1 SGHTA, CDR2 FQGNSA. The V end lost 1 base, the J end lost 3 bases, and 7 bases lay between the germline ends. CDR3 amino acids: CASSLGPGYEQYF. The CDR3 DNA is TGTGCCAGCAGCTTAGGGCCAGGCTACGAGCAGTACTTC.

The chain has TRBV9 and TRBJ2-4; perhaps TRBD2 as D (5 bases). In germline, CDR1 is SGDLS, CDR2 YYNGEE. V lost 4 bases and J 9 bases, leaving 23 bases between the germline ends. CDR3 size: 16 residues. The CDR3 loop is CASSLTATEPAGIQYF. As DNA, the CDR3 is TGTGCCAGCAGCCTCACGGCTACAGAACCCGCGGGCATTCAGTACTTC.

This clone was observed a handful of times. The V and J genes are TRBV15 and TRBJ1-2; D is uncertain. This CDR3 contains 14 residues. Germline V gives CDR1 LNHNV, CDR2 YYDKDF (reference sequence). Deletions cut 2 bases from V and 3 bases from J, with 10 bases between. CDR3 in DNA: TGTGCCACCAGCAGAAACGACGGGGACTATGGCTACACCTTC. Translation: CATSRNDGDYGYTF.

This clone was recorded a few times. Other DNA sequences in the same sample also yield this CDR3. The chain couples TRBV9 to TRBJ2-5; D call uncertain. Trimming stripped 3 bases from V and 2 bases from J, with 2 bases between. This CDR3 is 11 amino acids long. In germline, CDR1 is SGDLS, CDR2 YYNGEE. In DNA, the CDR3 is TGTGCCAGCAGCGATCAAGAGACCCAGTACTTC. It is translated as CASSDQETQYF.